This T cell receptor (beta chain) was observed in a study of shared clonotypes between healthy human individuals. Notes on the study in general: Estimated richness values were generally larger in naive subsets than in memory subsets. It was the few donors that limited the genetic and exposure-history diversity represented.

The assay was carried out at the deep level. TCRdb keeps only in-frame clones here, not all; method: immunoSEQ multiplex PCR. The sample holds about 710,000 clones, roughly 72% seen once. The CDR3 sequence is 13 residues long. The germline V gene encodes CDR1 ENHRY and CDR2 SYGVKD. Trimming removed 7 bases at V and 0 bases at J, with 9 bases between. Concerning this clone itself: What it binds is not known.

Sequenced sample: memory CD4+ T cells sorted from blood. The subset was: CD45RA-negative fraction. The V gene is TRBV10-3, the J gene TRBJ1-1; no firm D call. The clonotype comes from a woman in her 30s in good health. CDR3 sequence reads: CAIIGRLNTEAFF. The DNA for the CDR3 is TGTGCCATCATAGGCCGGTTGAACACTGAAGCTTTCTTT.